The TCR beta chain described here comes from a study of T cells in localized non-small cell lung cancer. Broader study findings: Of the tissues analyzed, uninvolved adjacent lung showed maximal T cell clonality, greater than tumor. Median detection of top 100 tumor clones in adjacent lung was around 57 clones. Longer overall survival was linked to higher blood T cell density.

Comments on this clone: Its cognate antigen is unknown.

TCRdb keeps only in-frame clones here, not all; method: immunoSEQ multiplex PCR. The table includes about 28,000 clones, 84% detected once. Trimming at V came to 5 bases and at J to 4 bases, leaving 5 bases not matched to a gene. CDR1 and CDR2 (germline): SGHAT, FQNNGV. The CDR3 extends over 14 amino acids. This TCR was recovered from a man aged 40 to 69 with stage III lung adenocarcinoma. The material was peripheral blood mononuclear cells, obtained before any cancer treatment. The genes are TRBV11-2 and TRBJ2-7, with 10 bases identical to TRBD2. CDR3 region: CASSKLAGEYEQYF. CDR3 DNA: TGTGCCAGCAGCAAGCTAGCGGGAGAGTACGAGCAGTACTTC.